What follows is one T cell receptor beta chain and its context. The CDR3 contains 14 residues. V was clipped by 0 bases and J by 2 bases, with 8 bases between them. Germline assignment: CDR1 SGDLS and CDR2 YYNGEE. This sample is drawn from a study of blood T cell repertoires in COVID-19. TCRdb keeps only in-frame clones here, not all; method: immunoSEQ multiplex PCR. The data show roughly 250,000 clones, 85% to 90% seen once. The sequencing sample was made of PBMCs or T cells enriched from blood (not recorded which). This receptor was obtained from a man aged 45-65 years who had been exposed to COVID-19. The chain uses TRBV9 and TRBJ2-5; weak D call: TRBD2 (5 bases). In DNA form, the CDR3 reads TGTGCCAGCAGCGTAGGCGGAGGTCAAGAGACCCAGTACTTC. Translated: CASSVGGGQETQYF. The full variable domain, completed using reference TRBV9 and TRBJ2-5, is DSGVTQTPKHLITATGQRVTLRCSPRSGDLSVYWYQQSLDQGLQFLIQYYNGEERAKGNILERFSAQQFPDLHSELNLSSLELGDSALYFCASSVGGGQETQYFGPGTRLLVL.